This is a list of T cell receptor beta chains from one sample in a study of CD8 T cells in ankylosing spondylitis. TCRdb re-called the 5' RACE reads with MiXCR, one entry per CDR3 protein. The data contain about 220,000 distinct CDR3 sequences, about 7.3% of them singletons. The sample was blood, either unsorted or a sorted T cell fraction (not recorded which). The receptors derive from a male donor with ankylosing spondylitis. CDR3s include the opening cysteine and the closing phenylalanine or tryptophan. The D gene is left open where the match is weak. Some rows mark clone size as missing; the rest say once, few, many or name a class of expanded clone.

J: TRBJ2-5; size: many; D: .; V: TRBV19; CDR3: CASSIWLAETQYF; DNA: TGTGCCAGTAGTATCTGGCTAGCTGAGACCCAGTACTTC
J: TRBJ1-3; size: many; D: .; V: TRBV7-3; CDR3: CASSPGGSGNTIYF; DNA: TGTGCCAGCAGCCCCGGGGGCTCTGGAAACACCATATATTTT
J: TRBJ2-6; size: .; D: .; V: TRBV5-1; CDR3: CASSLGDNISGANVLTF; DNA: TGCGCCAGCAGCTTGGGGGATAATATCTCTGGGGCCAACGTCCTGACTTTC
J: TRBJ1-2; size: few; D: TRBD1; V: TRBV15; CDR3: CATSRVTGGGYTF; DNA: TGTGCCACCAGCAGAGTGACAGGGGGTGGCTACACCTTC
J: TRBJ2-6; size: few; D: .; V: TRBV5-1; CDR3: CASRMSGHTASGANVLTF; DNA: TGCGCCAGCAGAATGAGCGGACACACTGCCTCTGGGGCCAACGTCCTGACTTTC
J: TRBJ1-2; size: many; D: .; V: TRBV6-1; CDR3: CASADPTNYGYTF; DNA: TGTGCCTCCGCGGACCCTACGAACTATGGCTACACCTTC
J: TRBJ2-1; size: .; D: TRBD2; V: TRBV5-1; CDR3: CASSPRLAGPLLGEQFF; DNA: TGCGCCAGCAGCCCGAGACTAGCGGGACCCCTTTTGGGTGAGCAGTTCTTC
J: TRBJ2-5; size: many; D: .; V: TRBV11-2; CDR3: CASSPVSHRETQYF; DNA: TGTGCCAGCAGCCCGGTCTCCCATCGAGAGACCCAGTACTTC
J: TRBJ2-1; size: many; D: TRBD1; V: TRBV5-1; CDR3: CASRTGTGQGNEQFF; DNA: TGCGCCAGCAGGACCGGGACAGGTCAAGGGAATGAGCAGTTCTTC
J: TRBJ2-7; size: few; D: TRBD1; V: TRBV28; CDR3: CASTGTGDPYEQYF; DNA: TGTGCCAGCACCGGGACAGGGGATCCCTACGAGCAGTACTTC
J: TRBJ1-1; size: few; D: TRBD1; V: TRBV7-4; CDR3: CASSPRDRELGPNTEAFF; DNA: TGTGCCAGCAGCCCGAGGGACAGAGAACTCGGGCCGAACACTGAAGCTTTCTTT
J: TRBJ1-1; size: few; D: TRBD1; V: TRBV29-1; CDR3: CSAWTGEVEAFF; DNA: TGCAGCGCATGGACAGGGGAAGTTGAAGCTTTCTTT
J: TRBJ2-3; size: few; D: .; V: TRBV6-5; CDR3: CASSPGLTQYF; DNA: TGTGCCAGCAGCCCGGGACTGACGCAGTATTTT
J: TRBJ2-7; size: many; D: .; V: TRBV6-1; CDR3: CASSPDPDPRVAEQYF; DNA: TGTGCCAGCAGTCCTGACCCCGACCCACGGGTCGCCGAGCAGTACTTC
J: TRBJ2-7; size: many; D: TRBD2; V: TRBV28; CDR3: CASSLLSRDYYEQYF; DNA: TGTGCCAGCAGTTTATTGTCCAGGGACTACTACGAGCAGTACTTC
J: TRBJ1-1; size: .; D: TRBD1; V: TRBV7-9; CDR3: CASSSRQGQTFEAFF; DNA: TGTGCCAGCAGCTCCCGACAGGGACAAACCTTTGAAGCTTTCTTT
J: TRBJ2-2; size: many; D: .; V: TRBV29-1; CDR3: CSVGYWTGELFF; DNA: TGCAGCGTTGGTTATTGGACCGGGGAGCTGTTTTTT
J: TRBJ2-5; size: many; D: .; V: TRBV7-9; CDR3: CASSSPGQPGQETQYF; DNA: TGTGCCAGCAGCTCCCCGGGACAACCGGGGCAAGAGACCCAGTACTTC
J: TRBJ2-2; size: many; D: TRBD1; V: TRBV10-3; CDR3: CAITRDRDGTGELFF; DNA: TGTGCCATCACCCGGGACAGGGATGGCACCGGGGAGCTGTTTTTT
J: TRBJ2-1; size: many; D: TRBD1; V: TRBV7-9; CDR3: CASSRQGVLNEQFF; DNA: TGTGCCAGCAGTAGACAGGGGGTTCTGAATGAGCAGTTCTTC
J: TRBJ1-1; size: few; D: .; V: TRBV24-1; CDR3: CATRRGPMNTEAFF; DNA: TGTGCCACCCGTAGGGGACCGATGAACACTGAAGCTTTCTTT
J: TRBJ1-1; size: many; D: .; V: TRBV6-1; CDR3: CASSERWGGGTEAFF; DNA: TGTGCCAGCAGTGAACGATGGGGAGGGGGCACTGAAGCTTTCTTT
J: TRBJ2-7; size: many; D: .; V: TRBV7-9; CDR3: CASSHSIRTSTYEQYF; DNA: TGTGCCAGCAGCCATTCCATAAGGACAAGTACCTACGAGCAGTACTTC
J: TRBJ1-3; size: many; D: .; V: TRBV7-9; CDR3: CASSFVSGNTIYF; DNA: TGTGCCAGCAGCTTCGTCTCGGGAAACACCATATATTTT
J: TRBJ2-7; size: few; D: .; V: TRBV20-1; CDR3: CSARDSGQLFYEQYF; DNA: TGCAGTGCTAGAGACTCGGGGCAGTTATTCTACGAGCAGTACTTC
J: TRBJ2-7; size: many; D: .; V: TRBV27; CDR3: CASSYAGFLSEQYF; DNA: TGTGCCAGCAGTTACGCAGGGTTTCTCTCCGAGCAGTACTTC
J: TRBJ1-2; size: .; D: .; V: TRBV29-1; CDR3: CSGVADYGYTF; DNA: TGCAGCGGAGTAGCAGACTATGGCTACACCTTC
J: TRBJ2-3; size: .; D: TRBD1; V: TRBV4-3; CDR3: CASSQDQGALPPDTQYF; DNA: TGCGCCAGCAGCCAAGATCAGGGGGCACTCCCGCCAGATACGCAGTATTTT
J: TRBJ2-3; size: few; D: TRBD2; V: TRBV13; CDR3: CASSFGLAADTQYF; DNA: TGTGCCAGCAGCTTCGGACTAGCGGCAGATACGCAGTATTTT
J: TRBJ2-1; size: many; D: TRBD1; V: TRBV27; CDR3: CASSARDSSYNEQFF; DNA: TGTGCCAGCAGTGCCCGGGACAGCTCCTACAATGAGCAGTTCTTC
J: TRBJ2-4; size: many; D: TRBD2; V: TRBV7-2; CDR3: CASSLSSGSESKNIQYF; DNA: TGTGCCAGCAGCTTAAGTAGCGGGAGTGAATCCAAAAACATTCAGTACTTC
J: TRBJ2-1; size: many; D: TRBD2; V: TRBV2; CDR3: CATLTSGRYNEQFF; DNA: TGTGCCACACTGACTAGCGGGAGGTACAATGAGCAGTTCTTC
J: TRBJ2-7; size: few; D: .; V: TRBV12-3/TRBV12-4; CDR3: CASSLGIRAPTSYEQYF; DNA: TGTGCCAGCAGTTTAGGAATCCGGGCACCAACCTCCTACGAGCAGTACTTC
J: TRBJ2-7; size: few; D: .; V: TRBV5-1; CDR3: CASSLKGGSYEQYF; DNA: TGCGCCAGCAGTTTAAAAGGGGGTAGCTACGAGCAGTACTTC
J: TRBJ2-1; size: many; D: .; V: TRBV6-1; CDR3: CASSVTHRNHNEQFF; DNA: TGTGCCAGCAGTGTCACTCACAGGAACCACAATGAGCAGTTCTTC
J: TRBJ2-2; size: many; D: .; V: TRBV9; CDR3: CASSPDQGGLTTGELFF; DNA: TGTGCCAGCAGCCCCGACCAGGGCGGTTTGACCACCGGGGAGCTGTTTTTT
J: TRBJ2-2; size: many; D: .; V: TRBV6-1; CDR3: CASSPLGPGELFF; DNA: TGTGCCAGCAGTCCCCTCGGTCCCGGGGAGCTGTTTTTT
J: TRBJ2-3; size: many; D: TRBD2; V: TRBV9; CDR3: CASSLSGAPGTDTQYF; DNA: TGTGCCAGCAGCTTGAGCGGGGCCCCCGGAACGGATACGCAGTATTTT
J: TRBJ2-6; size: .; D: TRBD1; V: TRBV11-1; CDR3: CASASGGGVSSGANVLTF; DNA: TGTGCCTCCGCTTCAGGGGGCGGGGTGAGCTCTGGGGCCAACGTCCTGACTTTC
J: TRBJ2-1; size: many; D: TRBD2; V: TRBV20-1; CDR3: CSARDVSGRAGNEQFF; DNA: TGCAGTGCTAGAGATGTAAGCGGGAGGGCTGGCAATGAGCAGTTCTTC
J: TRBJ2-1; size: many; D: .; V: TRBV7-8; CDR3: CASSFRNEQFF; DNA: TGTGCCAGCAGCTTTCGAAATGAGCAGTTCTTC
J: TRBJ1-2; size: few; D: .; V: TRBV30; CDR3: CAWTEDNYGYTF; DNA: TGTGCCTGGACCGAAGACAACTATGGCTACACCTTC
J: TRBJ2-7; size: many; D: TRBD1; V: TRBV29-1; CDR3: CSVEGTHTGTENYEQYF; DNA: TGCAGCGTTGAAGGGACTCACACCGGGACAGAAAACTACGAGCAGTACTTC
J: TRBJ2-4; size: .; D: .; V: TRBV6-2/TRBV6-3; CDR3: CASSHTEGNIQYF; DNA: TGTGCCAGCAGTCACACGGAAGGGAACATTCAGTACTTC
J: TRBJ2-7; size: .; D: TRBD1; V: TRBV7-9; CDR3: CASSLVAWTGFRYEQYF; DNA: TGTGCCAGCAGCTTAGTAGCGTGGACAGGGTTTAGGTACGAGCAGTACTTC
J: TRBJ2-1; size: few; D: TRBD2; V: TRBV27; CDR3: CASSQGLAGVEQFF; DNA: TGTGCCAGCAGCCAAGGACTAGCGGGAGTGGAGCAGTTCTTC
J: TRBJ1-1; size: many; D: .; V: TRBV4-2; CDR3: CASSQGGGEAFF; DNA: TGTGCCAGCAGCCAAGGGGGGGGTGAAGCTTTCTTT
J: TRBJ2-5; size: many; D: TRBD1; V: TRBV7-2; CDR3: CASSKRTGSGETQYF; DNA: TGTGCCAGCAGCAAGAGGACAGGGTCGGGCGAGACCCAGTACTTC
J: TRBJ2-3; size: many; D: TRBD2; V: TRBV12-3/TRBV12-4; CDR3: CASSGDPLAGNTDTQYF; DNA: TGTGCCAGCAGTGGGGACCCTCTAGCGGGGAACACAGATACGCAGTATTTT
J: TRBJ2-7; size: many; D: TRBD2; V: TRBV27; CDR3: CASSPQWGRGVIEQYF; DNA: TGTGCCAGCAGTCCACAATGGGGGAGGGGAGTCATCGAGCAGTACTTC
J: TRBJ2-3; size: many; D: TRBD1; V: TRBV9; CDR3: CASSGRQGGPTDTQYF; DNA: TGTGCCAGCAGCGGCCGACAGGGGGGACCCACAGATACGCAGTATTTT
J: TRBJ2-1; size: many; D: TRBD1; V: TRBV6-5; CDR3: CASSYSTGGPYNEQFF; DNA: TGTGCCAGCAGTTACTCGACAGGGGGACCCTACAATGAGCAGTTCTTC
J: TRBJ2-7; size: many; D: .; V: TRBV12-3/TRBV12-4; CDR3: CASSPGRYEQYF; DNA: TGTGCCAGCAGCCCCGGACGGTACGAGCAGTACTTC
J: TRBJ1-2; size: .; D: .; V: TRBV7-9; CDR3: CASSSPKKYGYTF; DNA: TGTGCCAGCAGCTCACCTAAGAAATATGGCTACACCTTC
J: TRBJ1-2; size: many; D: .; V: TRBV20-1; CDR3: CSARAGGPINYGYTF; DNA: TGCAGTGCGAGGGCCGGGGGGCCAATTAACTATGGCTACACCTTC
J: TRBJ1-1; size: .; D: .; V: TRBV6-2/TRBV6-3; CDR3: CASSGIGMNTEAFF; DNA: TGTGCCAGCAGTGGAATAGGAATGAACACTGAAGCTTTCTTT
J: TRBJ2-1; size: .; D: .; V: TRBV20-1; CDR3: CSARDGEQFF; DNA: TGCAGTGCTAGAGATGGAGAGCAGTTCTTC
J: TRBJ1-2; size: many; D: .; V: TRBV27; CDR3: CASSLRPGNYGYTF; DNA: TGTGCCAGCAGTTTACGTCCGGGGAACTATGGCTACACCTTC
J: TRBJ2-1; size: few; D: TRBD1; V: TRBV11-1; CDR3: CASSLGQRSYNEQFF; DNA: TGTGCCAGCAGCTTGGGACAGCGGTCCTACAATGAGCAGTTCTTC